Each of the 21 T cell receptor beta chains below was sequenced from the same sample in a study of blood T cell repertoires in COVID-19. The protocol was immunoSEQ multiplex PCR, while the TCRdb copy is restricted to in-frame clones and leaves out a portion. The sample has about 260,000 clones, about 87% seen once; the top ten hold about 4%. Sequenced sample: peripheral blood. These receptors were taken from a man in his fifties or sixties who had recovered from COVID-19.

The V and J genes are TRBV2 and TRBJ1-4, with D maybe TRBD1 (5 bases). The CDR3 totals 14 residues. Trimming stripped 4 bases from V and 7 bases from J, with 13 bases between. Germline CDR1 is SNHLY and CDR2 is FYNNEI. This CDR3 reads CASSAGFVGEKLFF. In DNA form, the CDR3 reads TGTGCCAGCAGTGCAGGGTTTGTAGGTGAAAAACTGTTTTTT.

The V gene is TRBV6-5, the J gene TRBJ1-3, with D perhaps TRBD1 (6 bases). Germline assignment: CDR1 MNHEY and CDR2 SVGAGI. The CDR3 covers 15 residues. With 6 bases removed from V and 0 bases from J, the gap between germline ends came to 12 bases. The DNA for the CDR3 is TGTGCCAGCAGGAGAACAGGGTTCTCTGGAAACACCATATATTTT. Translation: CASRRTGFSGNTIYF.

This clone was found a few times. This chain joins TRBV5-1 and TRBJ1-1; D uncertain. V was trimmed by 0 bases and J by 8 bases, leaving 14 bases between them. The CDR3 extends over 14 amino acids. CDR1 SGHRS and CDR2 YFSETQ come from the germline V gene. CDR3 sequence reads: CASSLVAGLGEAFF. The CDR3 coding sequence is TGCGCCAGCAGCTTGGTGGCGGGTCTGGGCGAAGCTTTCTTT.

V gene TRBV21-1 combines with J gene TRBJ1-3; whether TRBD1, the table's D call, matches the DNA was not checked. TRBV21-1 is deemed a pseudogene. The CDR3 has 14 residues. CDR3 nucleotide sequence: TGTGCCAGCACCCTAGGAAGGGTAGGGGACACCATATATTTT. Protein product: CASTLGRVGDTIYF.

The CDR3 region has the DNA TGTGCCAGCAGCCAGGGGGCTAGCGGGGGGCCCTACACGCAGTATTTT. This sequence encodes CASSQGASGGPYTQYF. This chain joins TRBV7-6 and TRBJ2-3; 11 bases line up with TRBD2. The CDR3 is 16 residues long. The J segment lost 9 bases and the V segment lost 5 bases, leaving 13 bases of the junction unmatched. The germline gives CDR1 SGHVS, CDR2 FNYEAQ.

This chain joins TRBV11-2 and TRBJ1-5; 9 bases line up with TRBD1. The V segment lost 3 bases and the J segment 7 bases; nucleotides outside the gene matches: 4. The CDR3 is 14 amino acids. Germline V gene lookup returns CDR1 SGHAT and CDR2 FQNNGV. The CDR3 nucleotides read TGTGCCAGCAGCTTCGGACAGGGGTTACAGCCCCAGCATTTT. Translated, it gives CASSFGQGLQPQHF.

The chain combines TRBV5-6 with TRBJ2-2; 7 nucleotides line up with TRBD1. The CDR3 has 18 amino acids. Germline CDR1 reads SGHDT; CDR2 reads YYEEEE. With V trimmed by 3 bases and J by 1 base, 12 bases remained unmatched. The CDR3 nucleotides read TGTGCCAGCAGCTCCCTCGGACGACAGGGAGTGAACACCGGGGAGCTGTTTTTT. The encoded protein is CASSSLGRQGVNTGELFF.

A few counts support this clone. The J gene is TRBJ1-1, the V gene TRBV12-5; 9 bases align to TRBD1. V shed 1 base, J shed 8 bases, and the junction held 23 bases outside the gene matches. Germline CDR1 LGHNT, CDR2 FRNRAP. The CDR3 runs 20 residues. The CDR3: CASGLDVWDREARGRREAFF. CDR3 DNA: TGTGCTAGTGGTTTGGACGTGTGGGACAGGGAGGCCCGGGGCCGACGGGAAGCTTTCTTT.

The chain links TRBV29-1 to TRBJ1-2, with D unclear. Germline CDR1 is SQVTM and CDR2 is ANQGSEA. Trimming left V 6 bases short and J 0 bases short, with 17 bases between. CDR3 length equals 15 residues. In DNA, the CDR3 is TGCAGCGTGCAGGACTTACTAACCACTAACTATGGCTACACCTTC. It translates to CSVQDLLTTNYGYTF.

V gene TRBV5-1 combines with J gene TRBJ2-5; 7 bases fit TRBD1. Germline V gene data show CDR1 as SGHRS and CDR2 as YFSETQ. This CDR3 region has 16 residues. Trimming removed 0 bases from V and 4 bases from J; junction bases left unmatched: 9. The CDR3 nucleotides read TGCGCCAGCAGCTTGGGGGGAATTGACAGGGTAGAGACCCAGTACTTC. It codes for CASSLGGIDRVETQYF.

Points on this clone: Within the sample, other DNA sequences also encode this same CDR3. V is TRBV15 and J is TRBJ1-1; D is uncertain. Germline V CDR1 and CDR2: LNHNV, YYDKDF (reference sequence). The CDR3 is 13 amino acids. Between the trimmed V and J ends, which lost 2 bases and 0 bases, there was a span of 4 bases. Written as DNA, the CDR3 is TGTGCCACCAGCAGAAGAGTGAACACTGAAGCTTTCTTT. Its protein is CATSRRVNTEAFF.

V gene TRBV19 combines with J gene TRBJ1-3; 9 nucleotides agree with TRBD1. The length of the CDR3 is 14 residues. Germline CDR1 LNHDA, CDR2 SQIVND (reference sequence). The V and J ends lost 2 bases and 15 bases, in that order; junction bases with no gene match: 11. The CDR3: CASSISPLRTGEYF. The CDR3 DNA sequence: TGTGCCAGTAGTATATCCCCCCTCAGGACAGGGGAATATTTT.

This rearrangement joins TRBV6-6 to TRBJ1-2; D gene unclear. With 5 bases removed from V and 1 base from J, the gap between germline ends came to 14 bases. Germline assignment: CDR1 MNHNY and CDR2 SVGAGI (reference sequence). This CDR3 has 15 amino acids. CDR3 protein: CASSHFSGNNYGYTF. CDR3 coding DNA: TGTGCCAGCAGTCATTTTAGCGGGAATAACTATGGCTACACCTTC.

V gene TRBV6-5 combines with J gene TRBJ2-6; D unresolved. Trimming left V 11 bases short and J 0 bases short, with 14 bases between. This CDR3 spans 15 amino acids. CDR1 MNHEY and CDR2 SVGAGI come from the germline V gene. CDR3 sequence reads: CASADANSGANVLTF. The CDR3 DNA follows: TGTGCCTCGGCGGATGCGAACTCTGGGGCCAACGTCCTGACTTTC.

This clone was recorded once. This chain links TRBV7-9 with TRBJ1-1; D uncertain. The CDR3 consists of 14 residues. The V and J ends lost 5 bases and 2 bases respectively, with 12 bases between them. CDR1 is SEHNR and CDR2 is FQNEAQ in the germline V gene (reference sequence). CDR3 nucleotides: TGTGCCAGCAGCCCAGACGGGGTTAACACTGAAGCTTTCTTT. It yields the protein CASSPDGVNTEAFF.

This clone showed up just a few times. This chain joins TRBV7-9 and TRBJ1-2; no reliable D call. Germline CDR1 SEHNR, CDR2 FQNEAQ (reference sequence). The CDR3 is 13 residues long. V was cut by 5 bases and J by 6 bases, with 13 bases left in between. This CDR3 is CASSTSRIDGYTF. The DNA of the CDR3 is TGTGCCAGCAGCACTAGTAGAATAGATGGCTACACCTTC.

This clone was counted a few times. This chain uses TRBV6-4 with TRBJ1-6; 7 nucleotides align to TRBD1. V shed 6 bases and J 9 bases; nucleotides not matched to a gene: 8. CDR1 and CDR2 from the germline V gene are MRHNA and SNTAGT. The CDR3 has 14 amino acids. The CDR3 bases are TGTGCCAGCAGAAACACAGGGGTCGGTTCACCCCTCCACTTT. Protein: CASRNTGVGSPLHF.

J is TRBJ2-1 and V is TRBV29-1; 8 bases fit TRBD2. This CDR3 comprises 15 residues. Germline CDR1 reads SQVTM; CDR2 reads ANQGSEA. The J segment lost 2 bases and the V segment lost 0 bases, leaving 3 bases of the junction unmatched. CDR3 in amino acids: CSVEEGGGTYNEQFF. In DNA form, the CDR3 reads TGCAGCGTTGAAGAGGGCGGGGGGACCTACAATGAGCAGTTCTTC.

The V and J genes are TRBV15 and TRBJ2-4, with TRBD2 identical over 9 bases. Germline loops: CDR1 LNHNV, CDR2 YYDKDF (reference sequence). This CDR3 has 21 amino acids. The V segment lost 2 bases and the J segment 1 base; nucleotides outside the gene matches: 18. The CDR3 DNA reads TGTGCCACCAGCAGATCCCATCTGGGGCGGGGGGGCCTTAAGGCCAAAAACATTCAGTACTTC. Translated: CATSRSHLGRGGLKAKNIQYF.

The J gene is TRBJ2-5, the V gene TRBV3-1 (or the pseudogene TRBV3-2); the D is unclear. The CDR3 consists of 12 residues. Trimming cost V 8 bases and J 5 bases, with 12 bases left between them. Germline V lookup: CDR1 LGHDT, CDR2 YNNKEL (reference sequence). CDR3 DNA: TGTGCCAGCTCAACCTTCGAGGAGACCCAGTACTTC. It encodes CASSTFEETQYF.

This chain joins TRBV30 and TRBJ2-5; D not certain. This CDR3 comprises 12 residues. V was clipped by 0 bases and J by 5 bases, with 7 bases between them. From germline, CDR1 is GTSNPN and CDR2 SVGIG (reference sequence). In DNA, the CDR3 is TGTGCCTGGAGTGTACTACGGGAGACCCAGTACTTC. Translated, it gives CAWSVLRETQYF. Supplemented by reference TRBV30 and TRBJ2-5, the full variable domain reads SQTIHQWPATLVQPVGSPLSLECTVEGTSNPNLYWYRQAAGRGLQLLFYSVGIGQISSEVPQNLSASRPQDRQFILSSKKLLLSDSGFYLCAWSVLRETQYFGPGTRLLVL.